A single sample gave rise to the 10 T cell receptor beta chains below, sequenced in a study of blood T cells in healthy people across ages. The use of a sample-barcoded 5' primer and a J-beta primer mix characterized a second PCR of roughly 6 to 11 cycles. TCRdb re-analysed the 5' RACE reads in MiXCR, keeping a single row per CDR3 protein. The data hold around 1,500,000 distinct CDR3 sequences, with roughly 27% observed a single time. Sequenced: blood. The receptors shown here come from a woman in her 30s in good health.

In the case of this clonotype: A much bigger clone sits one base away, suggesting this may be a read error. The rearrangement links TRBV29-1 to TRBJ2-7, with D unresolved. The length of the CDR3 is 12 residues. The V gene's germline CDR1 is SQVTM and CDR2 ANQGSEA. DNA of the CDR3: TGCGGAACTGGCGGCCCATCCTACGAGCAGTACTTC. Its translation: CGTGGPSYEQYF.

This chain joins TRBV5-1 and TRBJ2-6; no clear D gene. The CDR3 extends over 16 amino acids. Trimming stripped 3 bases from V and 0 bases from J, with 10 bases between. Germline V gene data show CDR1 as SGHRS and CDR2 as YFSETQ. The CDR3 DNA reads TGCGCCAGCAGCTCCGGGCCCTACTCTGGGGCCAACGTCCTGACTTTC. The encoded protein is CASSSGPYSGANVLTF.

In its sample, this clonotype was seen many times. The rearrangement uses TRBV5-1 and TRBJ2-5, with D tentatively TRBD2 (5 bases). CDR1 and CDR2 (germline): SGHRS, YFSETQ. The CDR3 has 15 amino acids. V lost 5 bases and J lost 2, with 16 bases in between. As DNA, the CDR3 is TGCGCCAGCAGGGGTAGGGAGACCTTACAAGAGACCCAGTACTTC. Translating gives CASRGRETLQETQYF.

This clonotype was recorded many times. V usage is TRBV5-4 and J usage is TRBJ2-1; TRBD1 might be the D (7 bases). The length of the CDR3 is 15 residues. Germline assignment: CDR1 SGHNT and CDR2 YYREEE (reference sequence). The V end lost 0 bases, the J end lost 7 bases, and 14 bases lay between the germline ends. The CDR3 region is CASSLGPRGENEQFF. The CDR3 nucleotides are TGTGCCAGCAGCTTGGGCCCCAGGGGGGAAAATGAGCAGTTCTTC.

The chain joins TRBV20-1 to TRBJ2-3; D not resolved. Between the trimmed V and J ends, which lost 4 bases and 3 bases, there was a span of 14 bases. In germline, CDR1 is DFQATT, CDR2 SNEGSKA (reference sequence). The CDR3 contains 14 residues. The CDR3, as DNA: TGCAGTGCTATACCACTTGATGCGACAGATACGCAGTATTTT. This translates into CSAIPLDATDTQYF.

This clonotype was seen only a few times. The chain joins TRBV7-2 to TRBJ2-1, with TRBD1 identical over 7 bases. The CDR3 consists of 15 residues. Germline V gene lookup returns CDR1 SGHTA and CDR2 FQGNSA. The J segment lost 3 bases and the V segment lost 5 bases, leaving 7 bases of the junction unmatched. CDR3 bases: TGTGCCAGCAGCACCGACAGGGCTAACTACAATGAGCAGTTCTTC. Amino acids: CASSTDRANYNEQFF.

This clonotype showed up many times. The CDR3 DNA reads as TGCAGTGCTAGAGAGAGGGGGCAGGATGGCTACACCTTC. It codes for CSARERGQDGYTF. This rearrangement joins TRBV20-1 to TRBJ1-2, with TRBD1 matching 7 bases. CDR1 DFQATT and CDR2 SNEGSKA come from the germline V gene (reference sequence). The CDR3 is 13 amino acids. After removal of 0 bases from V and 6 bases from J, the junction contained 4 bases not matched to a gene.

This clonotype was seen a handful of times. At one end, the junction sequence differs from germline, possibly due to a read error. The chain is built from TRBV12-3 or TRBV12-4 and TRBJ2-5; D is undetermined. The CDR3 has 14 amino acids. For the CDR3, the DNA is TGTGCCAGCAGTTTATGGGGAAGGGAAGAGACCCGGTACTTC. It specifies CASSLWGREETRYF.

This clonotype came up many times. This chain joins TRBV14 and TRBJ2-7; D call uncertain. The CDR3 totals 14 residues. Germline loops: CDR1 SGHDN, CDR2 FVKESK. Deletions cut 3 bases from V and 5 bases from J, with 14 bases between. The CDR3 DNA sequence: TGTGCCAGCAGCCACGTGAGGAGCTATAACGAGCAGTACTTC. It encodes CASSHVRSYNEQYF.

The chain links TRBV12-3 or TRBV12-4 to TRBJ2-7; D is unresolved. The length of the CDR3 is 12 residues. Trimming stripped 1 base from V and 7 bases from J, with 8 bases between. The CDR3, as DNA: TGTGCCAGCAGTTTAGGGGCCTCTGAGCAGTACTTC. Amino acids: CASSLGASEQYF.